The 16 T cell receptor beta chains presented below share a single source sample, sequenced in a study of radiotherapy plus CTLA-4 blockade in lung cancer. Method: immunoSEQ multiplex PCR; TCRdb's copy keeps in-frame clones and lacks some. The repertoire holds 65,000 to 90,000 clones, with more than 75% as singletons. The sequenced sample was peripheral blood, obtained from a patient treated with radiotherapy plus ipilimumab. The receptors stem from a human donor with non-small cell lung cancer that progressed on radiotherapy plus ipilimumab.

The chain links TRBV6-6 to TRBJ2-3, with TRBD1 matching 9 bases. The trim removed 2 bases at V and 4 bases at J, leaving 4 bases unmatched. The CDR3 has 15 residues. CDR1 MNHNY and CDR2 SVGAGI come from the germline V gene (reference sequence). The CDR3 bases are TGTGCCAGCAGTTACCGGACAGGGGAGGCAGATACGCAGTATTTT. Protein: CASSYRTGEADTQYF.

The chain employs TRBV7-9 and TRBJ2-2, with 14 bases that match TRBD2. The length of the CDR3 is 15 residues. V lost 5 bases to trimming and J lost 6 bases; unmatched junction nucleotides: 2. Per the germline V gene, CDR1 is SEHNR and CDR2 is FQNEAQ (reference sequence). In DNA form, the CDR3 reads TGTGCCAGCAGCCCGACTAGCGGGAGGGCCGGGGAGCTGTTTTTT. The encoded protein is CASSPTSGRAGELFF.

This chain connects TRBV19 to TRBJ1-5; maybe TRBD1 (6 bases). Germline V gene lookup returns CDR1 LNHDA and CDR2 SQIVND (reference sequence). The CDR3 contains 14 residues. V was clipped by 7 bases and J by 3 bases, with 13 bases between them. In nucleotides, the CDR3 is TGTGCCAGTACACCACAGGGTTCCAATCAGCCCCAGCATTTT. This codes for CASTPQGSNQPQHF.

The rearrangement uses TRBV6-6 and TRBJ1-1; the D is unclear. This CDR3 has 13 amino acids. Deletions cut 6 bases from V and 0 bases from J, with 8 bases between. CDR1 is MNHNY and CDR2 is SVGAGI in the germline V gene (reference sequence). CDR3 bases: TGTGCCAGCAGCCCGGACCTGAACACTGAAGCTTTCTTT. Translated: CASSPDLNTEAFF.

The V gene is TRBV30, the J gene TRBJ2-2; TRBD1 is a possible D gene (6 bases). Germline V gene sequence: CDR1 GTSNPN, CDR2 SVGIG (reference sequence). The CDR3 is 13 residues long. The V and J ends lost 6 bases and 4 bases respectively, with 12 bases between them. CDR3 residues: CACSGQITGELFF. CDR3 nucleotides: TGTGCCTGCTCTGGACAGATCACCGGGGAGCTGTTTTTT.

This clone was observed once. The J gene is TRBJ1-5, the V gene TRBV5-6, with D perhaps matching TRBD1 (6 bases). Trimming cost V 1 base and J 2 bases, with 13 bases left between them. Germline V gene lookup returns CDR1 SGHDT and CDR2 YYEEEE. This CDR3 has 16 amino acids. Here the CDR3 reads CASSLYSGAGNQPQHF. CDR3 nucleotides: TGTGCCAGCAGCTTGTATTCGGGGGCGGGCAATCAGCCCCAGCATTTT.

The V gene is TRBV6-6, the J gene TRBJ2-7, with 9 bases matching TRBD2. From germline, CDR1 is MNHNY and CDR2 SVGAGI (reference sequence). With V trimmed by 6 bases and J by 4 bases, 10 bases remained unmatched. This CDR3 has 15 residues. This CDR3 is CASSPVAGVQYEQYV. The CDR3 bases are TGTGCCAGCAGCCCCGTAGCGGGAGTTCAGTACGAGCAGTACGTC.

The chain carries TRBV4-1 and TRBJ2-2; 7 bases agree with TRBD1. The germline gives CDR1 MGHRA, CDR2 YSYEKL. CDR3 length: 19 amino acids. V lost 5 bases to trimming and J lost 6 bases; unmatched junction nucleotides: 21. CDR3 sequence (DNA): TGCGCCAGCAGCTCCGTTCCCAATACAGGGGTTGTTACTTCCGGGGAGCTGTTTTTT. This gives the protein CASSSVPNTGVVTSGELFF.

V usage is TRBV9 and J usage is TRBJ1-3, with D uncertain. V lost 0 bases, J lost 4 bases, and 14 bases lay in between. The CDR3 runs 16 residues. The V gene's germline CDR1 is SGDLS and CDR2 YYNGEE. Here the CDR3 DNA reads TGTGCCAGCAGCGTAGGGGATCCCGGGGAAGGAAACACCATATATTTT. It codes for CASSVGDPGEGNTIYF.

The V and J genes are TRBV29-1 and TRBJ2-7; D is undetermined. CDR3 size: 14 residues. Germline V CDR1 and CDR2: SQVTM, ANQGSEA. The ends were cut back, 4 bases at V and 1 base at J, with 14 bases in the middle. CDR3 residues: CSVAVLITSYEQYF. CDR3 sequence (DNA): TGCAGCGTTGCCGTACTGATTACATCCTACGAGCAGTACTTC.

V and J are TRBV7-3 and TRBJ2-1, with D possibly matching TRBD1 (6 bases). Germline CDR1 and CDR2: SGHTA and FQGTGA. Trimming stripped 2 bases from V and 7 bases from J, with 9 bases between. The CDR3 has 13 amino acids. In nucleotides, the CDR3 is TGTGCCAGCAGCTTACAAGGGGGAAATGAGCAGTTCTTC. This sequence encodes CASSLQGGNEQFF.

This sequence joins TRBV6-1 and TRBJ2-3; D remains ambiguous. V was pared by 5 bases and J by 6 bases, with 12 bases between. The CDR3 loop spans 13 amino acids. Per the germline V gene, CDR1 is MNHNS and CDR2 is SASEGT. This chain's CDR3 is CASSNGPLDTQYF. CDR3 sequence (DNA): TGTGCCAGCAGTAATGGACCTTTGGATACGCAGTATTTT.

The chain has TRBV9 and TRBJ1-2, with D possibly matching TRBD1 (6 bases). This CDR3 comprises 15 residues. In germline, CDR1 is SGDLS, CDR2 YYNGEE. With 2 bases removed from V and 5 bases from J, the gap between germline ends came to 16 bases. The CDR3 nucleotides read TGTGCCAGCAGCGTTAATCCGGGACAATTGTATGGCTACACCTTC. It yields the protein CASSVNPGQLYGYTF.

The CDR3 loop is CASSLDAKSHYSEGYTF. The CDR3, as DNA: TGTGCCAGCAGCCTGGACGCCAAGTCCCACTATTCGGAGGGCTACACCTTC. The chain couples TRBV7-2 to TRBJ1-2; no reliable D call. The CDR3 spans 17 residues. V lost 5 bases to trimming and J lost 8 bases, with 27 bases between them. CDR1 and CDR2 (germline): SGHTA, FQGNSA.

The chain combines TRBV5-1 with TRBJ2-7; D is perhaps TRBD2 (6 bases). Germline CDR1 is SGHRS and CDR2 is YFSETQ. The CDR3 length is 17 residues. Trimming took off 0 bases at V and 4 bases at J, with 20 bases between the two ends. The CDR3 DNA sequence: TGCGCCAGCAGCTTGGTTGTCTTCAAGGAGGGCCTATACGAGCAGTACGTC. Translated: CASSLVVFKEGLYEQYV.

The chain couples TRBV5-1 to TRBJ1-1, with TRBD1 matching 11 bases. J gave up 1 base and V 3 bases, and 2 bases lay outside the gene matches. This CDR3 has 15 amino acids. Germline CDR1 SGHRS, CDR2 YFSETQ. Here the CDR3 reads CASSWTGGRNTEAFF. The DNA for the CDR3 is TGCGCCAGCAGCTGGACAGGGGGCCGGAACACTGAAGCTTTCTTT.